The clone carrying this T cell receptor (beta chain) was counted ten times or more. Its antigen remains unknown. The junction departs from the called germline gene at one end, perhaps through a read error. This specimen comes from a study of tumor-infiltrating lymphocytes in primary liver carcinoma. The wider study: Tumor lesions were T1-T3 N0M0 and spanned about 4.2 to 11 cm. Overall study results and limits: The proportion of top clones found throughout all five tumor regions was only about 8-25%.

From unsorted bulk tissue weighing roughly 19-34 mg, DNA and RNA were co-extracted. The input was around 530 ng total RNA; TCR beta cDNA was made from it with a constant-region primer. Libraries for TCR beta were built through three nested multiplex PCR rounds, which together made up a slightly modified ARM-PCR procedure. A C-beta reverse primer and TRBV1-TRBV30 forward primers served in each of the first two PCR rounds, at 10 cycles apiece. One entry per CDR3 protein, called by TCRdb with MiXCR from the multiplex PCR reads. The sample carries about 66,000 distinct CDR3 sequences, over 60% recorded once. Germline lookup yields CDR1 MNHNY and CDR2 SVGAGI (reference sequence). The CDR3 totals 19 residues.

The chain joins TRBV6-6 to TRBJ2-2; TRBD2 aligns across 10 bases. The clonotype comes from a man aged 40-50 years with primary liver carcinoma and hepatitis B virus infection. The sequencing sample was made of liver tumor tissue from sampling region 4. Subset defined: tumor region T4, right-lateral pole. The CDR3: CASKIGLAGVERGTGEPFF. CDR3 nucleotides: TGTGCCAGCAAAATAGGGCTAGCGGGAGTGGAGAGAGGCACCGGGGAGCCGTTTTTT.